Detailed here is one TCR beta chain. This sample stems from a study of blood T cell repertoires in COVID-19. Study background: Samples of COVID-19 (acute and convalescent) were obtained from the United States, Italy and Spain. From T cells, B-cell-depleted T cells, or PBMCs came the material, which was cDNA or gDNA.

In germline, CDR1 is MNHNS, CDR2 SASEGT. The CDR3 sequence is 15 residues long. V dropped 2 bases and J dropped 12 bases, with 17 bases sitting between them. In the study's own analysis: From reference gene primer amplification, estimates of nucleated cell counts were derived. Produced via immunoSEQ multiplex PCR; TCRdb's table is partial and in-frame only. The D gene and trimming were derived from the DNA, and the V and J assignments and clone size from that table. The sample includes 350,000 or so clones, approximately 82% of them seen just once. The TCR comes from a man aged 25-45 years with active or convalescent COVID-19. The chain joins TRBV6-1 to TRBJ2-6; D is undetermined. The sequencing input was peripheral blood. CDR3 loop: CASSESAATTGVLTF. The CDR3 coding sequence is TGTGCCAGCAGTGAATCCGCGGCGACCACCGGCGTCCTGACTTTC.